Below are 25 T cell receptor beta chains sequenced from a single sample in a study of cytomegalovirus exposure and HLA in healthy donors. The PCR contained 60 Vbeta and 13 Jbeta primers. Clones were sequenced by immunoSEQ multiplex PCR, and TCRdb holds only the in-frame ones, with some missing. The sample includes under 200,000 clones. The sequenced material came from PBMCs. The receptors were gathered from a man younger than 45 in good health and CMV-seronegative.

The chain couples TRBV5-1 to TRBJ2-6; D remains ambiguous. CDR1 and CDR2 (germline): SGHRS, YFSETQ. The V end was cut by 0 bases, the J end by 0 bases, with 7 bases between. The CDR3 has 16 amino acids. The CDR3 nucleotides are TGCGCCAGCAGCTTGGCCTCAGACTCTGGGGCCAACGTCCTGACTTTC. As protein: CASSLASDSGANVLTF.

This chain links TRBV6-5 with TRBJ1-3, with D possibly being TRBD1 (6 bases). The V gene's germline CDR1 is MNHEY and CDR2 SVGAGI. Trimming took off 0 bases at V and 0 bases at J, with 9 bases between the two ends. The CDR3 is 16 amino acids. The CDR3 reads CASSYSQGPSGNTIYF. The CDR3 DNA sequence: TGTGCCAGCAGTTACTCGCAGGGGCCCTCTGGAAACACCATATATTTT.

The chain joins TRBV9 to TRBJ2-1, with 9 bases that match TRBD1. Germline CDR1 is SGDLS and CDR2 is YYNGEE. The CDR3 is made up of 16 amino acids. Unmatched junction bases numbered 9, after V lost 0 bases and J lost 8 bases. CDR3: CASSVGDRGLFDEQFF. In DNA, the CDR3 is TGTGCCAGCAGCGTAGGAGACAGGGGGTTGTTCGATGAGCAGTTCTTC.

The V call is TRBV19, the J call TRBJ1-3; 9 nucleotides align to TRBD1. Germline loops: CDR1 LNHDA, CDR2 SQIVND (reference sequence). After removal of 6 bases from V and 4 bases from J, the junction contained 7 bases not matched to a gene. This CDR3 has 15 amino acids. Written as DNA, the CDR3 is TGTGCCAGTAGCCCGGGGACAGGGTCGGGAAACACCATATATTTT. It is translated as CASSPGTGSGNTIYF.

The chain employs TRBV13 and TRBJ2-3; 7 bases fit TRBD1. V was clipped by 0 bases and J by 2 bases; unmatched bases: 5. The CDR3 contains 16 residues. Germline CDR1 is PRHDT and CDR2 is FYEKMQ (reference sequence). This CDR3 is CASSLGTQGDTDTQYF. CDR3 sequence (DNA): TGTGCCAGCAGCTTAGGGACCCAGGGGGACACAGATACGCAGTATTTT.

The V and J genes are TRBV7-2 and TRBJ2-2; 9 bases line up with TRBD1. Per germline, CDR1 SGHTA and CDR2 FQGNSA. The CDR3 totals 17 residues. The V and J ends lost 0 bases and 3 bases, in that order; junction bases with no gene match: 5. CDR3 sequence reads: CASSLAHRGRDTGELFF. In DNA form, the CDR3 reads TGTGCCAGCAGCTTAGCACACAGGGGGCGCGACACCGGGGAGCTGTTTTTT.

J is TRBJ1-5 and V is TRBV5-1; TRBD1 matches 7 bases. Trimming cost V 0 bases and J 9 bases; bases outside gene matches: 3. CDR1 and CDR2 from the germline V gene are SGHRS and YFSETQ. This CDR3 contains 13 residues. The CDR3 sequence is CASSLAGDRPQHF. The CDR3 region has the DNA TGCGCCAGCAGCTTGGCCGGGGACAGGCCCCAGCATTTT. Based on the CDR3 plus reference TRBV5-1 and TRBJ1-5, the full variable domain is KAGVTQTPRYLIKTRGQQVTLSCSPISGHRSVSWYQQTPGQGLQFLFEYFSETQRNKGNFPGRFSGRQFSNSRSEMNVSTLELGDSALYLCASSLAGDRPQHFGDGTRLSIL.

The V and J genes are TRBV28 and TRBJ1-5, with a possible D match to TRBD1 (5 bases). The V gene lost 2 bases and the J gene lost 7 bases, with 12 bases spanning the gap. The CDR3 is 14 residues long. Germline V CDR1 and CDR2: MDHEN, SYDVKM. Written as DNA, the CDR3 is TGTGCCAGCAGTTTACCGGGGGGAGGACAGCCCCAGCATTTT. Protein: CASSLPGGGQPQHF.

The chain is built from TRBV7-8 and TRBJ2-2, with 10 bases fitting TRBD2. Trimming took 2 bases from V and 6 from J; bases not matched to a gene: 6. The CDR3 runs to 16 residues. Germline CDR1 and CDR2: SGHVS and FQNEAQ. CDR3 amino acids: CASSLMGLAGAGELFF. DNA of the CDR3: TGTGCCAGCAGCTTAATGGGGCTAGCGGGAGCCGGGGAGCTGTTTTTT.

V is TRBV10-3 and J is TRBJ2-7; 7 nucleotides agree with TRBD2. V shed 4 bases, J shed 7 bases, and the junction held 10 bases outside the gene matches. The CDR3 loop spans 14 amino acids. The germline CDR1 and CDR2 sequences are ENHRY and SYGVKD. The CDR3 loop is CAISVAGDDREQYF. The CDR3 DNA follows: TGTGCCATCAGTGTCGCGGGAGACGATAGGGAGCAGTACTTC.

V usage is TRBV7-8 and J usage is TRBJ1-5, with 7 bases aligning to TRBD1. With 1 base clipped from V and 6 bases from J, the junction kept 0 bases outside the gene matches. Germline CDR1 and CDR2: SGHVS and FQNEAQ. The CDR3 is made up of 13 amino acids. CDR3 residues: CASSLEGAQPQHF. The CDR3 nucleotides read TGTGCCAGCAGCTTAGAGGGGGCTCAGCCCCAGCATTTT.

The rearrangement uses TRBV7-9 and TRBJ2-1; 9 bases line up with TRBD2. The CDR3 spans 13 residues. CDR1 is SEHNR, CDR2 FQNEAQ, per germline (reference sequence). The ends lost 5 bases at V and 12 bases at J; junction bases unmatched: 8. In DNA, the CDR3 is TGTGCCAGCAGCCCCGGGACTAGCAAGGGGCAGTTCTTC. Translating it yields CASSPGTSKGQFF.

V and J are TRBV19 and TRBJ2-7, with D possibly matching TRBD1 (6 bases). This CDR3 is built from 14 residues. Germline V gene data show CDR1 as LNHDA and CDR2 as SQIVND (reference sequence). The V end was cut by 6 bases, the J end by 0 bases, with 12 bases between. CDR3 in DNA: TGTGCCAGTAGCATCACAGGGAACTCCTACGAGCAGTACTTC. This translates into CASSITGNSYEQYF.

The chain uses TRBV30 and TRBJ2-5, with a tentative D call TRBD1 (5 bases). This CDR3 is built from 14 residues. Trimming cost V 1 base and J 5 bases, with 14 bases left between them. CDR1 GTSNPN and CDR2 SVGIG come from the germline V gene (reference sequence). CDR3 sequence: CAWSAVRAGETQYF. The CDR3 DNA reads as TGTGCCTGGAGTGCGGTTAGGGCAGGGGAGACCCAGTACTTC.

The rearrangement links TRBV27 to TRBJ2-3, with TRBD2 matching 7 bases. V lost 5 bases to trimming and J lost 7 bases; unmatched junction nucleotides: 3. This CDR3 spans 12 amino acids. Germline V gene data show CDR1 as MNHEY and CDR2 as SMNVEV (reference sequence). CDR3 nucleotides: TGTGCCAGCAGTCCGACTAGCAATACGCAGTATTTT. This gives the protein CASSPTSNTQYF.

The V call is TRBV7-7, the J call TRBJ2-5, with 8 bases that match TRBD1. J lost 4 bases, V lost 1 base, and 5 bases had no gene match. Germline CDR1 and CDR2: SSHAT and FNYEAQ (reference sequence). The CDR3 is 15 residues long. CDR3 sequence (DNA): TGTGCCAGCAGCTTAGGAACAGGGGGAATAGAGACCCAGTACTTC. It codes for CASSLGTGGIETQYF.

The chain employs TRBV6-6 and TRBJ2-7; the D gene is possibly TRBD1 (6 bases). V lost 3 bases to trimming and J lost 2 bases, with 11 bases between them. This CDR3 is 14 amino acids long. Germline V gives CDR1 MNHNY, CDR2 SVGAGI (reference sequence). The CDR3 DNA sequence: TGTGCCAGCAGTTATAGGACAGCCCCCTACGAGCAGTACTTC. The encoded protein is CASSYRTAPYEQYF.

V gene TRBV14 combines with J gene TRBJ1-1; TRBD1 matches 8 bases. J was trimmed by 1 base and V by 4 bases; bases with no gene match: 5. This CDR3 is built from 15 residues. Looked up from germline, CDR1 is SGHDN and CDR2 is FVKESK. CDR3 nucleotide sequence: TGTGCCAGCAGCCTGTGGACAGGGAGGAACACTGAAGCTTTCTTT. This codes for CASSLWTGRNTEAFF. Filled out from reference TRBV14 and TRBJ1-1, the complete variable domain reads EAGVTQFPSHSVIEKGQTVTLRCDPISGHDNLYWYRRVMGKEIKFLLHFVKESKQDESGMPNNRFLAERTGGTYSTLKVQPAELEDSGVYFCASSLWTGRNTEAFFGQGTRLTVV.

V and J are TRBV15 and TRBJ1-1; D is perhaps TRBD1 (6 bases). CDR1 and CDR2 from the germline V gene are LNHNV and YYDKDF (reference sequence). The CDR3 length is 14 residues. V was cut by 6 bases and J by 0 bases, with 11 bases left in between. The CDR3 DNA is TGTGCCACCAGTAAGGGGGTCATGAACACTGAAGCTTTCTTT. Residues: CATSKGVMNTEAFF. Filled out from reference TRBV15 and TRBJ1-1, the complete variable domain reads DAMVIQNPRYQVTQFGKPVTLSCSQTLNHNVMYWYQQKSSQAPKLLFHYYDKDFNNEADTPDNFQSRRPNTSFCFLDIRSPGLGDTAMYLCATSKGVMNTEAFFGQGTRLTVV.

The gene calls are TRBV5-5 and TRBJ2-7; D is possibly TRBD1 (5 bases). The V end lost 4 bases, the J end lost 3 bases, and 14 bases lay between the germline ends. Germline-derived CDR1 and CDR2 are SGHKS and YYEKEE (reference sequence). CDR3 length equals 14 residues. The DNA for the CDR3 is TGTGCCAGCAGCCCAGGGTCCCCTTACTACGAGCAGTACTTC. Encoded protein: CASSPGSPYYEQYF.

CDR3 residues: CASSVGAGGTHSGNTIYF. The CDR3 DNA sequence: TGTGCCAGCAGCGTAGGGGCGGGGGGGACGCACTCTGGAAACACCATATATTTT. V is TRBV9 and J is TRBJ1-3; D perhaps matches TRBD1 (5 bases). V lost 0 bases to trimming and J lost 0 bases, with 16 bases between them. The CDR3 spans 18 residues. The germline CDR1 and CDR2 sequences are SGDLS and YYNGEE.

This rearrangement joins TRBV19 to TRBJ2-2; D is perhaps TRBD2 (7 bases). The CDR3 extends over 16 amino acids. Between the trimmed V and J ends, which lost 1 base and 5 bases, there was a span of 14 bases. Germline-derived CDR1 and CDR2 are LNHDA and SQIVND (reference sequence). The CDR3 sequence is CASSIGGGARTGELFF. The CDR3 DNA reads as TGTGCCAGTAGTATAGGCGGGGGCGCGCGAACCGGGGAGCTGTTTTTT.

The chain employs TRBV30 and TRBJ2-1, with D possibly TRBD1 on 6 matching bases. CDR3 length equals 15 residues. V shed 2 bases and J shed 3 bases, with 14 bases lying between them. Germline CDR1 and CDR2: GTSNPN and SVGIG (reference sequence). In DNA, the CDR3 is TGTGCCTGGAGTAACTTCCGGACAGACTACAATGAGCAGTTCTTC. It specifies CAWSNFRTDYNEQFF.

J is TRBJ2-3 and V is TRBV15; 7 nucleotides match TRBD1. With 3 bases clipped from V and 1 base from J, the junction kept 10 bases outside the gene matches. Germline V lookup: CDR1 LNHNV, CDR2 YYDKDF (reference sequence). There are 17 residues in the CDR3. CDR3 sequence reads: CATSSTNTGARTDTQYF. CDR3 bases: TGTGCCACCAGCAGTACGAACACAGGGGCCCGCACAGATACGCAGTATTTT.

The chain couples TRBV19 to TRBJ1-4; D not certain. CDR3 length: 16 amino acids. Germline CDR1 reads LNHDA; CDR2 reads SQIVND (reference sequence). Trimming took off 6 bases at V and 0 bases at J, with 14 bases between the two ends. CDR3 sequence (DNA): TGTGCCAGTAGAACAGTGATCGCTGCAACTAATGAAAAACTGTTTTTT. This codes for CASRTVIAATNEKLFF.